These 20 T cell receptor beta chains share one sample of origin, sequenced in a study of blood T cell repertoires in COVID-19. Sequenced by immunoSEQ multiplex PCR; TCRdb stores in-frame clones only, minus some. In the table there are a few hundred thousand clones, about 87% of which are singletons. Sequencing was done on a sample of peripheral blood. The receptors shown here come from a man aged 18 to 35 with COVID-19, enrolled during active disease.

The chain is built from TRBV2 and TRBJ2-3; weak D call: TRBD1 (5 bases). This CDR3 spans 12 amino acids. The V end lost 6 bases, the J end lost 2 bases, and 6 bases lay between the germline ends. CDR1 is SNHLY and CDR2 is FYNNEI in the germline V gene. The CDR3 DNA reads TGTGCCAGCAGGGGGCACACAGATACGCAGTATTTT. Translation: CASRGHTDTQYF.

J is TRBJ2-7 and V is TRBV24-1; a weak D match, TRBD1 (5 bases). The germline V gene encodes CDR1 KGHDR and CDR2 SFDVKD. CDR3 length: 16 amino acids. V was cut by 5 bases and J by 3 bases, with 19 bases left in between. CDR3 region: CATSAITKTDHYEQYF. The CDR3 DNA sequence: TGTGCCACCAGTGCCATAACCAAGACAGACCACTACGAGCAGTACTTC.

Ten or more counts support this clone. J is TRBJ1-5 and V is TRBV10-1, with D hard to call. Trimming stripped 7 bases from V and 9 bases from J, with 10 bases between. The germline V gene encodes CDR1 WNHNN and CDR2 SYGVQD (reference sequence). This CDR3 region has 11 residues. CDR3 loop: CASKLILPQHF. CDR3 nucleotide sequence: TGCGCCAGCAAGCTGATCTTGCCCCAGCATTTT.

The rearrangement links TRBV4-1 to TRBJ1-5; the D is unclear. V was cut by 3 bases and J by 3 bases, with 15 bases left in between. This CDR3 is built from 16 residues. Looked up from germline, CDR1 is MGHRA and CDR2 is YSYEKL. The CDR3 DNA is TGCGCCAGCAGCCACCCCCCGGGGAGCACCAATCAGCCCCAGCATTTT. It translates to CASSHPPGSTNQPQHF.

The chain joins TRBV10-3 to TRBJ1-1; tentatively, D is TRBD1 (6 bases). Germline-derived CDR1 and CDR2 are ENHRY and SYGVKD. The CDR3 consists of 13 residues. V was pared by 7 bases and J by 1 base, with 10 bases between. The CDR3 DNA reads TGTGCCATCATGCCAGGGGCGAACACTGAAGCTTTCTTT. It specifies CAIMPGANTEAFF.

The V call is TRBV6-5, the J call TRBJ2-1; 9 nucleotides match TRBD1. Looked up from germline, CDR1 is MNHEY and CDR2 is SVGAGI. The CDR3 length is 16 residues. V gave up 0 bases and J gave up 7 bases; unmatched junction bases: 7. The CDR3 coding sequence is TGTGCCAGCAGTTACTCGACAGGGGGGAGGGCAAATGAGCAGTTCTTC. Amino acids: CASSYSTGGRANEQFF.

This clone was found a few times. The chain joins TRBV3-1 (or the pseudogene TRBV3-2) to TRBJ2-5; 11 bases are a match to TRBD2. V was pared by 3 bases and J by 5 bases, with 5 bases of the junction left unmatched. The CDR3 is made up of 15 amino acids. The germline V gene has CDR1 LGHDT and CDR2 YNNKEL (reference sequence). The CDR3 region is CASSHALAGEETQYF. The DNA for the CDR3 is TGTGCCAGCAGCCATGCACTAGCGGGGGAGGAGACCCAGTACTTC.

This clone was recorded only once. The CDR3 region is CASSRWDREGTYNEQFF. In DNA, the CDR3 is TGTGCCAGCAGCCGTTGGGACAGGGAAGGGACCTACAATGAGCAGTTCTTC. V gene TRBV4-2 combines with J gene TRBJ2-1; TRBD1 agrees at 9 bases. The CDR3 extends over 17 amino acids. Germline V lookup: CDR1 LGHNA, CDR2 YNFKEQ. After removal of 4 bases from V and 2 bases from J, the junction contained 9 bases not matched to a gene.

The rearrangement uses TRBV11-2 and TRBJ1-4, with 7 bases lining up with TRBD1. Germline assignment: CDR1 SGHAT and CDR2 FQNNGV. This CDR3 contains 16 residues. Trimming removed 0 bases from V and 4 bases from J; junction bases left unmatched: 5. In DNA, the CDR3 is TGTGCCAGCAGCTTAGATCTACCAGGGGGTAATGAAAAACTGTTTTTT. Protein product: CASSLDLPGGNEKLFF.

The gene calls are TRBV6-5 and TRBJ1-1, with D unclear. Per germline, CDR1 MNHEY and CDR2 SVGAGI. The CDR3 is 12 amino acids. The ends were cut back, 6 bases at V and 6 bases at J, with 11 bases in the middle. The CDR3 coding sequence is TGTGCCAGCAGAGCACTTGGTCCTGAAGCTTTCTTT. Translated: CASRALGPEAFF.

DNA for the CDR3: TGTGCCAGCAGCCCTTCCCCGGGACGGACTAGAGGTTCAGATACGCAGTATTTT. Its protein is CASSPSPGRTRGSDTQYF. The rearrangement uses TRBV6-2 or TRBV6-3 and TRBJ2-3, with 7 bases that match TRBD2. Germline CDR1 MNHEY, CDR2 SVGEGT. J was trimmed by 4 bases and V by 6 bases; bases with no gene match: 19. The CDR3 sequence is 18 residues long.

The chain has TRBV18 and TRBJ2-3; 7 nucleotides match TRBD1. Germline values: CDR1 KGHSH, CDR2 LQKENI. The CDR3 runs to 13 residues. Losses at the gene ends were 7 bases for V and 1 base for J; bases not matched to a gene: 2. As DNA, the CDR3 is TGTGCCAGCTGCGACAGGGGCACAGATACGCAGTATTTT. Translated, it gives CASCDRGTDTQYF.

This clone appeared a single time. Other DNA sequences within the sample encode an identical CDR3. The chain is built from TRBV5-1 and TRBJ1-1, with unresolved D. The length of the CDR3 is 13 residues. Germline CDR1 is SGHRS and CDR2 is YFSETQ. The germline V and J ends were trimmed by 0 bases and 2 bases, with 5 bases remaining between them. CDR3 in amino acids: CASSLVSNTEAFF. DNA of the CDR3: TGCGCCAGCAGCTTGGTTAGTAACACTGAAGCTTTCTTT.

The J gene is TRBJ1-1, the V gene TRBV28; tentative D call: TRBD1 (6 bases). V gave up 7 bases and J gave up 4 bases, with 13 bases separating them. Looked up from germline, CDR1 is MDHEN and CDR2 is SYDVKM. The CDR3 runs 13 residues. The CDR3: CASNSRGATEAFF. CDR3 nucleotides: TGTGCCAGCAACAGCAGGGGTGCCACTGAAGCTTTCTTT.

The chain has TRBV5-4 and TRBJ2-2; D perhaps matches TRBD1 (6 bases). V gave up 0 bases and J gave up 3 bases, with 15 bases separating them. Germline CDR1 SGHNT, CDR2 YYREEE (reference sequence). The CDR3 has 17 amino acids. The CDR3 DNA is TGTGCCAGCAGCTTGGATCTGGGGGCGCAGGACACCGGGGAGCTGTTTTTT. This encodes CASSLDLGAQDTGELFF.

The gene calls are TRBV3-1 (or the pseudogene TRBV3-2) and TRBJ2-5; 7 nucleotides match TRBD2. The CDR3 runs 16 residues. From germline, CDR1 is LGHDT and CDR2 YNNKEL (reference sequence). With 6 bases clipped from V and 1 base from J, the junction kept 11 bases outside the gene matches. CDR3 in amino acids: CASSYGSGGPQETQYF. CDR3 coding DNA: TGTGCCAGCAGTTATGGGTCGGGGGGACCCCAAGAGACCCAGTACTTC.

The chain joins TRBV29-1 to TRBJ1-2; D might be TRBD1 (6 bases). Trimming shortened V by 1 base and J by 4 bases, and 19 bases separated the two germline ends. The CDR3 loop spans 16 amino acids. Germline lookup yields CDR1 SQVTM and CDR2 ANQGSEA. CDR3 amino acids: CSVEVPAGTKPYGYTF. The CDR3, as DNA: TGCAGCGTTGAAGTACCGGCCGGGACAAAACCCTATGGCTACACCTTC.

This clone appeared once. V is TRBV7-8 and J is TRBJ1-1, with 8 positions matching TRBD1. The CDR3 covers 16 residues. Germline trimming cut 5 bases from V and 3 bases from J; bases unmatched to any gene: 11. Germline V gives CDR1 SGHVS, CDR2 FQNEAQ. In DNA form, the CDR3 reads TGTGCCAGCAGCCAAGAGACAGGGGTCTTCTACACTGAAGCTTTCTTT. Translation gives CASSQETGVFYTEAFF.

The chain is built from TRBV10-3 and TRBJ2-3; 11 nucleotides match TRBD1. The CDR3 covers 15 residues. The V gene's germline CDR1 is ENHRY and CDR2 SYGVKD. Trimming at V came to 3 bases and at J to 4 bases, leaving 3 bases not matched to a gene. The CDR3: CAISDLGQGADTQYF. CDR3 in DNA: TGTGCCATCAGTGATCTGGGACAGGGGGCAGATACGCAGTATTTT.

This sequence joins TRBV10-1 and TRBJ1-2; the D gene is possibly TRBD1 (6 bases). Trimming shortened V by 6 bases and J by 3 bases, and 17 bases separated the two germline ends. CDR3 length equals 15 residues. Germline V CDR1 and CDR2: WNHNN, SYGVQD (reference sequence). CDR3 bases: TGCGCCAGCAGGTTGCAGGGGATGGCAGACTATGGCTACACCTTC. As protein: CASRLQGMADYGYTF.